The 10 T cell receptor beta chains given below trace back to one sample, sequenced in a study of response to subunit inactivated influenza vaccine. TCRdb re-derived calls from the RT-PCR reads in MiXCR, one entry per CDR3 protein. The data show 800,000 to 1,000,000 distinct CDR3 sequences, over 20% seen once. The source was PBMCs from blood, collected around 5 days after vaccination. The receptors were sampled from a man aged 50 to 60 who received an inactivated influenza vaccine.

The V and J genes are TRBV20-1 and TRBJ1-2; no clear D gene. V was trimmed by 2 bases and J by 7 bases, leaving 8 bases between them. CDR1 is DFQATT, CDR2 SNEGSKA, per germline (reference sequence). The CDR3 consists of 11 residues. The DNA of the CDR3 is TGCAGTGCTAGATCTCCCTTTGGCTACACCTTC. Its translation is CSARSPFGYTF.

The V and J genes are TRBV27 and TRBJ2-5, with D perhaps being TRBD1 or TRBD2 (8 bases each). V gave up 4 bases and J gave up 3 bases, with 18 bases separating them. CDR3 length: 16 residues. The germline V gene has CDR1 MNHEY and CDR2 SMNVEV (reference sequence). CDR3 DNA: TGTGCCAGCAGTTCACGACTAGCGACAGGGGAAGAGACCCAGTACTTC. Its translation is CASSSRLATGEETQYF.

This clonotype occurred a few times. The chain employs TRBV7-3 and TRBJ2-5; D is undetermined. The CDR3 covers 14 residues. Germline CDR1 SGHTA, CDR2 FQGTGA. V gave up 4 bases and J gave up 0 bases, with 9 bases separating them. The CDR3 reads CASSSSPYQETQYF. Written as DNA, the CDR3 is TGTGCCAGCAGCTCATCACCGTACCAAGAGACCCAGTACTTC.

In this sample, this clonotype turned up a few times. The rearrangement joins TRBV20-1 to TRBJ1-2; D gene unclear. The CDR3 covers 15 residues. With 0 bases removed from V and 4 bases from J, the gap between germline ends came to 15 bases. Germline V gene data show CDR1 as DFQATT and CDR2 as SNEGSKA (reference sequence). CDR3 loop: CSAREGQKAVYGYTF. CDR3 nucleotide sequence: TGCAGTGCTAGAGAAGGGCAGAAGGCTGTCTATGGCTACACCTTC.

This clonotype turned up a few times. The chain couples TRBV20-1 to TRBJ1-5; TRBD1 is a possible D gene (5 bases). The ends were cut back, 3 bases at V and 2 bases at J, with 14 bases in the middle. The CDR3 is made up of 15 amino acids. Germline V gene data show CDR1 as DFQATT and CDR2 as SNEGSKA (reference sequence). CDR3 amino acids: CSARSPGRGNQPQHF. The CDR3 region has the DNA TGCAGTGCTAGGTCCCCAGGGCGCGGCAATCAGCCCCAGCATTTT.

The CDR3 loop is CSVRQGVSPQDTQYF. The CDR3 DNA reads as TGCAGCGTTAGACAGGGAGTCTCCCCGCAAGATACGCAGTATTTT. V gene TRBV29-1 combines with J gene TRBJ2-3; 7 bases fit TRBD1. Trimming at V came to 5 bases and at J to 5 bases, leaving 13 bases not matched to a gene. Germline V gene lookup returns CDR1 SQVTM and CDR2 ANQGSEA. The CDR3 runs to 15 residues.

The chain has TRBV28 and TRBJ2-3, with D possibly being TRBD2 (5 bases). The V end lost 3 bases, the J end lost 1 base, and 14 bases lay between the germline ends. Germline-derived CDR1 and CDR2 are MDHEN and SYDVKM. The CDR3 sequence is 16 residues long. CDR3 DNA: TGTGCCAGCAGTTTCTCCGGGATCTCGGGCACAGATACGCAGTATTTT. Protein sequence: CASSFSGISGTDTQYF.

This clonotype was recorded many times. The chain recombines TRBV7-2 with TRBJ2-6; D uncertain. V shed 6 bases and J shed 3 bases, with 15 bases lying between them. The CDR3 totals 16 residues. The germline V gene encodes CDR1 SGHTA and CDR2 FQGNSA. This CDR3 reads CASRSRRSGGANVLTF. Written as DNA, the CDR3 is TGTGCCAGCAGATCTCGACGGTCTGGTGGGGCCAACGTCCTGACTTTC. Complete variable domain (other parts from reference TRBV7-2 and TRBJ2-6): GAGVSQSPSNKVTEKGKDVELRCDPISGHTALYWYRQSLGQGLEFLIYFQGNSAPDKSGLPSDRFSAERTGGSVSTLTIQRTQQEDSAVYLCASRSRRSGGANVLTFGAGSRLTVL.

The chain combines TRBV27 with TRBJ2-2; D is uncertain. The ends were cut back, 3 bases at V and 8 bases at J, with 19 bases in the middle. Per germline, CDR1 MNHEY and CDR2 SMNVEV (reference sequence). The length of the CDR3 is 16 residues. The CDR3 is CASSLSVRVSPGELFF. The CDR3 DNA reads TGTGCCAGCAGTTTGAGTGTTCGGGTTAGCCCTGGGGAGCTGTTTTTT.

In its sample, this clonotype was seen a few times. This chain links TRBV11-2 with TRBJ2-1, with TRBD2 identical over 10 bases. With V trimmed by 5 bases and J by 6 bases, 7 bases remained unmatched. CDR1 and CDR2 from the germline V gene are SGHAT and FQNNGV. The CDR3 sequence is 15 residues long. The CDR3 here is CASSPLAGVLNEQFF. For the CDR3, the DNA is TGTGCCAGCAGCCCCCTAGCGGGAGTTCTCAATGAGCAGTTCTTC.